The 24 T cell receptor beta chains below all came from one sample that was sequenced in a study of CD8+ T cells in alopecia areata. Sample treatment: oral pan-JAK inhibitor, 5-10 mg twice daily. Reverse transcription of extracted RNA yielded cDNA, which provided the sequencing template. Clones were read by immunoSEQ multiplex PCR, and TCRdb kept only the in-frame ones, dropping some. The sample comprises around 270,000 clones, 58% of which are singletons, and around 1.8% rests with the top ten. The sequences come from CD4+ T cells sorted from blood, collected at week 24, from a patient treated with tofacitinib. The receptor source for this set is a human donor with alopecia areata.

The CDR3 region is CASSIRGATYEQYF. The CDR3 DNA reads as TGTGCCAGCAGCATTCGGGGCGCTACCTACGAGCAGTACTTC. The chain is built from TRBV11-2 and TRBJ2-7, with D perhaps being TRBD1 or TRBD2 (5 bases each). Trimming stripped 5 bases from V and 2 bases from J, with 13 bases between. Germline assignment: CDR1 SGHAT and CDR2 FQNNGV. The CDR3 extends over 14 amino acids.

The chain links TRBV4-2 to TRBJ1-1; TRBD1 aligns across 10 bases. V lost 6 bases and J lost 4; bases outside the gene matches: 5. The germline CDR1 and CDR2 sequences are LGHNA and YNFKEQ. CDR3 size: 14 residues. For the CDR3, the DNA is TGTGCCAGCAGGCGGGACAGGGGTATCACTGAAGCTTTCTTT. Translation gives CASRRDRGITEAFF.

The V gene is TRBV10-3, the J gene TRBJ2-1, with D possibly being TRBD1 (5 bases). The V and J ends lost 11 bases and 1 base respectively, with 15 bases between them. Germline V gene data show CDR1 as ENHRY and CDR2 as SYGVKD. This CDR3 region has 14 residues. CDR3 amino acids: CASSGSWSYNEQFF. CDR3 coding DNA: TGTGCCTCATCAGGGTCGTGGTCCTACAATGAGCAGTTCTTC.

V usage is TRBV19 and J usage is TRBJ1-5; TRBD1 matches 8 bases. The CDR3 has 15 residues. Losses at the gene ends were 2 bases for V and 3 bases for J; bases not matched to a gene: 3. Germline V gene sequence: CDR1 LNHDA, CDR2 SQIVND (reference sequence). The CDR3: CASSIWTGINQPQHF. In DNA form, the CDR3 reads TGTGCCAGTAGTATATGGACAGGGATCAATCAGCCCCAGCATTTT.

Written as DNA, the CDR3 is TGTGCCAGCTCACTAGCGGGGGGGAGCACAGATACGCAGTATTTT. Translated: CASSLAGGSTDTQYF. The V and J genes are TRBV18 and TRBJ2-3, with TRBD2 identical over 11 bases. The V gene's germline CDR1 is KGHSH and CDR2 LQKENI. Germline trimming cut 4 bases from V and 0 bases from J; bases unmatched to any gene: 0. The CDR3 extends over 15 amino acids.

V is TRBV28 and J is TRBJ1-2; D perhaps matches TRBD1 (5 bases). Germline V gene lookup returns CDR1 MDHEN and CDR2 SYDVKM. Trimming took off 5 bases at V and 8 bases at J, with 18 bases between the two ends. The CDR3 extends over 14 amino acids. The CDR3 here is CASSIGWRGEGYTF. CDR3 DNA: TGTGCCAGCAGTATAGGTTGGAGGGGCGAGGGCTACACCTTC.

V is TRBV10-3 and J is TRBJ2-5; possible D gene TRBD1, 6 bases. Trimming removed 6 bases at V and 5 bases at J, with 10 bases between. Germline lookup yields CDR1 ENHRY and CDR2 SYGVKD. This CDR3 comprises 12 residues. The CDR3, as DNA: TGTGCCATCAGAGACAGGACGGAGACCCAGTACTTC. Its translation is CAIRDRTETQYF.

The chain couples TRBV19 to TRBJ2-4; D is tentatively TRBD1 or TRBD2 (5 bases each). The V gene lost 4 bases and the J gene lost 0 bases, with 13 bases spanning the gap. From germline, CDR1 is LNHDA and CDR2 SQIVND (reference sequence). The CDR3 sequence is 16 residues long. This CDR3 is CASSTGTDLAKNIQYF. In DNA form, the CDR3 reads TGTGCCAGTAGTACAGGGACGGATCTAGCCAAAAACATTCAGTACTTC. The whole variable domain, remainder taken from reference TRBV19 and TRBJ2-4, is DGGITQSPKYLFRKEGQNVTLSCEQNLNHDAMYWYRQDPGQGLRLIYYSQIVNDFQKGDIAEGYSVSREKKESFPLTVTSAQKNPTAFYLCASSTGTDLAKNIQYFGAGTRLSVL.

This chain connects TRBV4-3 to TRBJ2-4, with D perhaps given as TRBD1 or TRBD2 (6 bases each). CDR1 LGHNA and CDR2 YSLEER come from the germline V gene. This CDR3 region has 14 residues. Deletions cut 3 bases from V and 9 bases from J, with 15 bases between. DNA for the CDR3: TGCGCCAGCAGCCAGGGACAACTGGGAGGCATTCAGTACTTC. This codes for CASSQGQLGGIQYF.

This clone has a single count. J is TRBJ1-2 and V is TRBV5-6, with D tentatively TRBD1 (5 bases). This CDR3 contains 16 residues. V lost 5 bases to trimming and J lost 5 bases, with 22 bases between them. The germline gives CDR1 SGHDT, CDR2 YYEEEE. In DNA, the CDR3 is TGTGCCAGCAGTGGGGACGGTTACCCCGGGACGTATGGCTACACCTTC. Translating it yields CASSGDGYPGTYGYTF.

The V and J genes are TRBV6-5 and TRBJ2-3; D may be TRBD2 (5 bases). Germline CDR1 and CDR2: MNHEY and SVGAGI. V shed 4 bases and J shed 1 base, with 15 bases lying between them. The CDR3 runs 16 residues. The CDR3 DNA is TGTGCCAGCAGTTCCCCCGGGATTCGAGGCACAGATACGCAGTATTTT. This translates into CASSSPGIRGTDTQYF.

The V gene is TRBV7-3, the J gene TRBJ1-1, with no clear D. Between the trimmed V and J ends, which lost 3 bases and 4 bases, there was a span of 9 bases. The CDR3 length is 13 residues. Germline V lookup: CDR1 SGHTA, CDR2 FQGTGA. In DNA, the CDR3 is TGTGCCAGCAGCTTTGACCGGAGCACTGAAGCTTTCTTT. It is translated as CASSFDRSTEAFF.

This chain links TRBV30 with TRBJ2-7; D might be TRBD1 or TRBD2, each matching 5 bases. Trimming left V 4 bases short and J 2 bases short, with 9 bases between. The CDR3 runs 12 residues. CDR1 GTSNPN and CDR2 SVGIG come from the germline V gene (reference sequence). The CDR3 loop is CAWMGVPYEQYF. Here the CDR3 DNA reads TGTGCCTGGATGGGGGTACCCTACGAGCAGTACTTC.

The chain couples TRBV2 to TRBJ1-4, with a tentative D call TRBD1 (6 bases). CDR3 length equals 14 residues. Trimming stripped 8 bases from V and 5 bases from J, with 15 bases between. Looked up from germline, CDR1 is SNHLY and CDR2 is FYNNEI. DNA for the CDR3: TGTGCCAGCCGGGGGGGCGCAGACAATGAAAAACTGTTTTTT. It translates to CASRGGADNEKLFF.

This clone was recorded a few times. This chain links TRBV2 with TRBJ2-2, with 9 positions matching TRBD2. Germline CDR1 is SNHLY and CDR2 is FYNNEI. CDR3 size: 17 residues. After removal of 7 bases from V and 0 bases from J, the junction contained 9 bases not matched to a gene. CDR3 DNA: TGTGCCAGCACTGCCCTAAGCGGGGGGACGAACACCGGGGAGCTGTTTTTT. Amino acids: CASTALSGGTNTGELFF.

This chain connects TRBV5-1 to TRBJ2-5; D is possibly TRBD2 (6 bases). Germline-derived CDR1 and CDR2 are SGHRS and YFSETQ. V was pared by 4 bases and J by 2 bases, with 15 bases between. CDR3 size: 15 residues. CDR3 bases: TGCGCCAGCAGCCGACTAAGCCGGGGGCAAGAGACCCAGTACTTC. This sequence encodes CASSRLSRGQETQYF.

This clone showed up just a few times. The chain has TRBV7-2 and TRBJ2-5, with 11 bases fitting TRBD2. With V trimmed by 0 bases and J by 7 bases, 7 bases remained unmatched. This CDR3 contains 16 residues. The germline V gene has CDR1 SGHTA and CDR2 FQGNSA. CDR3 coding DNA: TGTGCCAGCAGCTTAGCGCCTAGCGGGGGGTCCCGGACCCAGTACTTC. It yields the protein CASSLAPSGGSRTQYF. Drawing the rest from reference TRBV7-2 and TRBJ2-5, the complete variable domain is GAGVSQSPSNKVTEKGKDVELRCDPISGHTALYWYRQSLGQGLEFLIYFQGNSAPDKSGLPSDRFSAERTGGSVSTLTIQRTQQEDSAVYLCASSLAPSGGSRTQYFGPGTRLLVL.

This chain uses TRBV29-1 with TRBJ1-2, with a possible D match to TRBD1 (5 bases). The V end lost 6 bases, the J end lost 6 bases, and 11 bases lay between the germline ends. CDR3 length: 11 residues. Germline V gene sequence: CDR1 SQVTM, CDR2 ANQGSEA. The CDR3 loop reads CSVGDSNGYTF. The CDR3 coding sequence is TGCAGCGTGGGAGACAGTAATGGCTACACCTTC.

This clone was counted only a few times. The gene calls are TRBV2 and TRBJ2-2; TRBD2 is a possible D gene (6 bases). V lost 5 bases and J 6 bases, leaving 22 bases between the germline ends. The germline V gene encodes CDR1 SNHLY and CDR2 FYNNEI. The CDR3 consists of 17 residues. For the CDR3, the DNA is TGTGCCAGCAGTAAAACGGGACTCCGGAATTTGGCCGGGGAGCTGTTTTTT. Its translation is CASSKTGLRNLAGELFF. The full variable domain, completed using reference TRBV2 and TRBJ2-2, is EPEVTQTPSHQVTQMGQEVILRCVPISNHLYFYWYRQILGQKVEFLVSFYNNEISEKSEIFDDQFSVERPDGSNFTLKIRSTKLEDSAMYFCASSKTGLRNLAGELFFGEGSRLTVL.

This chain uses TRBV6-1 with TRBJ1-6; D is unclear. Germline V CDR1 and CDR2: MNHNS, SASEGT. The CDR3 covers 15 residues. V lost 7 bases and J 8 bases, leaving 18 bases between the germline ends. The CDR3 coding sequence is TGTGCCAGCATCGGGCCCAACAGAGGATATTCACCCCTCCACTTT. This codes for CASIGPNRGYSPLHF.

CDR3 nucleotide sequence: TGTGCCACCAGCGTCCACGTCAAGCGGGGGGGGAGCTACGAGCAGTACTTC. Translating gives CATSVHVKRGGSYEQYF. V and J are TRBV15 and TRBJ2-7; 10 bases align to TRBD2. V trimming: 5 bases; J trimming: 3 bases; junction bases outside the gene matches: 13. The CDR3 is made up of 17 amino acids. The germline gives CDR1 LNHNV, CDR2 YYDKDF (reference sequence).

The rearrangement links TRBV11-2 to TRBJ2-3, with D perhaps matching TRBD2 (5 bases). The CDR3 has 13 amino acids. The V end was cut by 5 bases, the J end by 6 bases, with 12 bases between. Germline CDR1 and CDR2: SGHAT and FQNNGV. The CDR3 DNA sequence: TGTGCCAGCAGCGAGGGATCCGCGGATACGCAGTATTTT. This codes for CASSEGSADTQYF.

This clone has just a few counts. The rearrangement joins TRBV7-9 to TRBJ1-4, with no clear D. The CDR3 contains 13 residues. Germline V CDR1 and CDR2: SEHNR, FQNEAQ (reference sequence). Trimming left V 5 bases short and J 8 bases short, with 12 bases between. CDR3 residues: CASSQIPREKLFF. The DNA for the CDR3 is TGTGCCAGCAGCCAAATCCCGAGGGAAAAACTGTTTTTT.

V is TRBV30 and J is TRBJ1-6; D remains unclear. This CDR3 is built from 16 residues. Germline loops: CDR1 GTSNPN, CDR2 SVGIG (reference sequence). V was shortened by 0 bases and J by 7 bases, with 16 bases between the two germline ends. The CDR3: CAWSVPWIIQNSPLHF. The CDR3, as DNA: TGTGCCTGGAGTGTACCTTGGATCATCCAAAATTCACCCCTCCACTTT.